These T cell receptor beta chains were read from a single sample in a study of blood T cell repertoires in COVID-19. The protocol was immunoSEQ multiplex PCR, while the TCRdb copy is restricted to in-frame clones and leaves out a portion. The data contain over 200,000 clones, approximately 80% of them singletons. Sequencing used PBMCs or T cells enriched from blood (not recorded which). All receptors come from a woman in her 50s with acute COVID-19. CDR3s include the opening cysteine and the closing phenylalanine or tryptophan. Each record gives: V gene, D gene, J gene, clone size, CDR3 protein, CDR3 DNA. A D gene is named only where the DNA matches it firmly. Expanded clones get a size class; other rows say once, few or many, or leave the size out.

v_call: TRBV28
d_call: TRBD1
j_call: TRBJ1-6
clone_size: NA
cdr3_aa: CASRGGQGMTPLHF
cdr3_nt: TGTGCCAGCAGGGGAGGACAGGGTATGACACCCCTCCACTTT

v_call: TRBV4-3
d_call: NA
j_call: TRBJ2-2
clone_size: NA
cdr3_aa: CASSQDRYFGVTGELFF
cdr3_nt: TGCGCCAGCAGCCAAGATCGGTACTTTGGAGTCACCGGGGAGCTGTTTTTT

v_call: TRBV25-1
d_call: NA
j_call: TRBJ1-3
clone_size: once
cdr3_aa: CASRESGTGNTIYF
cdr3_nt: TGTGCCAGCAGGGAGTCAGGGACTGGAAACACCATATATTTT

v_call: TRBV19
d_call: TRBD1
j_call: TRBJ1-5
clone_size: NA
cdr3_aa: CASSIEKTGVSNQPQHF
cdr3_nt: TGTGCCAGTAGTATAGAAAAGACAGGGGTAAGCAATCAGCCCCAGCATTTT

v_call: TRBV7-6
d_call: NA
j_call: TRBJ2-7
clone_size: NA
cdr3_aa: CASSLAGGWSGEQYF
cdr3_nt: TGTGCCAGCAGCTTAGCAGGAGGATGGTCGGGCGAGCAGTACTTC

v_call: TRBV5-4
d_call: NA
j_call: TRBJ2-2
clone_size: NA
cdr3_aa: CASSSRIAQGGNTGELFF
cdr3_nt: TGTGCCAGCAGCTCCCGGATTGCCCAGGGGGGAAACACCGGGGAGCTGTTTTTT

v_call: TRBV4-1
d_call: NA
j_call: TRBJ2-3
clone_size: NA
cdr3_aa: CASSQLSRGTDTQYF
cdr3_nt: TGCGCCAGCAGCCAATTATCTCGGGGTACAGATACGCAGTATTTT

v_call: TRBV6-5
d_call: NA
j_call: TRBJ1-2
clone_size: NA
cdr3_aa: CASSRTVGAGYGYTF
cdr3_nt: TGTGCCAGCAGCCGTACAGTAGGGGCAGGGTATGGCTACACCTTC

v_call: TRBV7-2
d_call: TRBD1
j_call: TRBJ2-7
clone_size: NA
cdr3_aa: CASSSSRDSFSYEQYF
cdr3_nt: TGTGCCAGCAGCTCCTCCCGGGACAGCTTTAGCTACGAGCAGTACTTC

v_call: TRBV7-2
d_call: TRBD1
j_call: TRBJ2-3
clone_size: NA
cdr3_aa: CASSLVGTGGIDTQYF
cdr3_nt: TGTGCCAGCAGCTTAGTCGGGACAGGGGGCATAGATACGCAGTATTTT

v_call: TRBV11-2
d_call: NA
j_call: TRBJ2-5
clone_size: NA
cdr3_aa: CASSSGPNQETQYF
cdr3_nt: TGTGCCAGCAGCAGCGGGCCTAATCAAGAGACCCAGTACTTC

v_call: TRBV11-2
d_call: NA
j_call: TRBJ1-4
clone_size: NA
cdr3_aa: CASSLGRGGTNEKLFF
cdr3_nt: TGTGCCAGCAGCTTAGGACGGGGTGGAACTAATGAAAAACTGTTTTTT

v_call: TRBV4-3
d_call: TRBD1
j_call: TRBJ1-4
clone_size: NA
cdr3_aa: CASSQDTGGSEKLFF
cdr3_nt: TGCGCCAGCAGCCAAGATACAGGGGGGTCAGAAAAACTGTTTTTT

v_call: TRBV2
d_call: NA
j_call: TRBJ2-7
clone_size: NA
cdr3_aa: CATRVGRTTYEQYF
cdr3_nt: TGTGCCACCAGGGTTGGCAGGACTACCTACGAGCAGTACTTC

v_call: TRBV7-9
d_call: NA
j_call: TRBJ1-2
clone_size: once
cdr3_aa: CASEGANYGYTF
cdr3_nt: TGTGCCAGCGAGGGTGCTAACTATGGCTACACCTTC

v_call: TRBV28
d_call: NA
j_call: TRBJ1-5
clone_size: NA
cdr3_aa: CASIRSGGNQPQHF
cdr3_nt: TGTGCCAGCATTCGATCTGGAGGGAATCAGCCCCAGCATTTT

v_call: TRBV5-1
d_call: TRBD2
j_call: TRBJ2-1
clone_size: NA
cdr3_aa: CASSTRGGRSYNEQFF
cdr3_nt: TGCGCCAGCAGCACCCGGGGAGGGAGATCCTACAATGAGCAGTTCTTC

v_call: TRBV2
d_call: TRBD2
j_call: TRBJ2-3
clone_size: NA
cdr3_aa: CASNRWREVDTQYF
cdr3_nt: TGTGCCAGCAACAGATGGCGGGAGGTAGATACGCAGTATTTT

v_call: TRBV5-1
d_call: TRBD2
j_call: TRBJ2-5
clone_size: NA
cdr3_aa: CASSLLGGRAKETQYF
cdr3_nt: TGCGCCAGCAGCTTGCTAGGCGGGAGGGCAAAAGAGACCCAGTACTTC

v_call: TRBV29-1
d_call: TRBD1
j_call: TRBJ2-1
clone_size: NA
cdr3_aa: CSVEGTGRQQFF
cdr3_nt: TGCAGCGTTGAAGGGACAGGCCGGCAGCAGTTCTTC

v_call: TRBV28
d_call: TRBD1
j_call: TRBJ1-6
clone_size: NA
cdr3_aa: CASRETGLVFASPLHF
cdr3_nt: TGTGCCAGCCGAGAGACAGGGTTGGTTTTTGCGTCACCCCTCCACTTT

v_call: TRBV3-1/TRBV3-2
d_call: TRBD1
j_call: TRBJ1-4
clone_size: NA
cdr3_aa: CASSPYRGLNEKLFF
cdr3_nt: TGTGCCAGCAGCCCATACAGGGGGCTTAATGAAAAACTGTTTTTT